The clone carrying this T cell receptor beta chain was detected a few times. Its antigen is not identified. Per germline, CDR1 SGHTA and CDR2 FQGNSA. V gave up 4 bases and J gave up 2 bases; unmatched junction bases: 4. The CDR3 totals 15 residues. By 5'RACE template switching, TCR cDNA was produced, with a universal primer site and UMIs added in the process. Using its own MiXCR run on the 5' RACE reads, TCRdb lists one record per CDR3 protein. The sample records some 600,000 distinct CDR3 sequences, over 9% being singletons. The sample comes from a study of T cells after yellow fever vaccination. Turning to the study itself: SMART-Seq v4 Ultra Low Input handled preparation of low-cell-number fractions.

Whole-study findings and limits: Most primary-vaccination clones reappeared after the booster (about 97% CD4, 88% CD8). Abundant bulk-population clonotypes could contaminate the FACS-sorted repertoires.

This chain links TRBV7-2 with TRBJ2-7; TRBD2 matches 11 bases. This sequence was found in a man aged 30 to 39 who received the YFV17D yellow fever vaccine. This sample comprised PBMCs, obtained on the day of the yellow fever booster vaccination. CDR3 region: CASSSWTSGPYEQYF. The CDR3 bases are TGTGCCAGCAGCTCCTGGACTAGCGGGCCCTACGAGCAGTACTTC. The full variable domain, with the rest looked up from reference TRBV7-2 and TRBJ2-7, is GAGVSQSPSNKVTEKGKDVELRCDPISGHTALYWYRQSLGQGLEFLIYFQGNSAPDKSGLPSDRFSAERTGGSVSTLTIQRTQQEDSAVYLCASSSWTSGPYEQYFGPGTRLTVT.